This paragraph reports one TCR beta chain. This record belongs to a study of regulatory T cells in long-lasting Graves disease. Sample time point: newly diagnosed GD, antithyroid drugs for less than 3 months. RNA from PBMCs was the source of the TCR library. The CDR3 has 15 residues. The V gene end was trimmed by 4 bases and the J gene end by 4 bases; junction bases not matched to a gene: 5. In germline, CDR1 is SGDLS, CDR2 YYNGEE. Arm-PCR of CDR3 regions and iRepertoire HTBI primers were the basis on which TCR beta libraries were built. Each CDR3 protein gets one entry after TCRdb re-called the multiplex PCR reads with MiXCR. The table includes roughly 420,000 distinct CDR3 sequences, about 14% detected once. The data were also submitted as part of a second study, on T cells in Graves' hyperthyroidism and ophthalmopathy.

This sample comprised peripheral blood mononuclear cells (PBMCs), obtained at new diagnosis, from a patient treated with antithyroid drugs. This receptor was obtained from a woman aged 45-65 years with Graves disease. The J gene is TRBJ1-5, the V gene TRBV9, with TRBD1 matching over 10 bases. CDR3 sequence (DNA): TGTGCCAGCAGCAGGGGACAGGGGCAAAATCAGCCCCAGCATTTT. Amino acid sequence: CASSRGQGQNQPQHF.